This T cell receptor beta chain came from a study of CD8+CD57+ T cells in acquired aplastic anemia. Study-level results: Controls and patients did not differ significantly in CD8+ Simpson's diversity.

Patients included in sequencing had previously demonstrated CD8+CD57+ cell expansion by flow cytometry. Details on this clonotype: What it binds is unknown.

TCR beta VDJ and CDR3 profiles were obtained from a genomic DNA template. TCRdb reprocessed the reads via MiXCR and lists one record per CDR3 protein. Of some 98,000 distinct CDR3 sequences in the sample, 65% to 70% were seen once. The CDR3 sequence is 15 residues long. Between the trimmed V and J ends, which lost 2 bases and 5 bases, there was a span of 12 bases. Germline V gene lookup returns CDR1 KGHDR and CDR2 SFDVKD. V is TRBV24-1 and J is TRBJ2-1; D is ambiguous. What was sequenced was sorted CD4+, CD8+, or CD8+CD57+ T cells (not recorded which) from PBMCs. The sequence was obtained from a human donor with aplastic anemia. The CDR3 coding sequence is TGTGCCACCAGTGATTCGGGCCCTGGAGACAATGAGCAGTTCTTC. It specifies CATSDSGPGDNEQFF.